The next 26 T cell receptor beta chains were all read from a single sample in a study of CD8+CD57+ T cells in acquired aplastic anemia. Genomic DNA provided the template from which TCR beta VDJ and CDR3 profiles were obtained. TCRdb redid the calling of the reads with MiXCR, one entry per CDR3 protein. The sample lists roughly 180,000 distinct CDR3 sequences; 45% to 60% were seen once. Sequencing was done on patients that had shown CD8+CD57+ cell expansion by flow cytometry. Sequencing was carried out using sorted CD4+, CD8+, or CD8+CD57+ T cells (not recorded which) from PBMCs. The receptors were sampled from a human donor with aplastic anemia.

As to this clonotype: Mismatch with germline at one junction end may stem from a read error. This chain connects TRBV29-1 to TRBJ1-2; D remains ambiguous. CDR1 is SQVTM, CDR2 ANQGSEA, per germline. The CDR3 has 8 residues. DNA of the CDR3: TGCAGCGTTGAAGGCGTGTTCTTC. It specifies CSVEGVFF.

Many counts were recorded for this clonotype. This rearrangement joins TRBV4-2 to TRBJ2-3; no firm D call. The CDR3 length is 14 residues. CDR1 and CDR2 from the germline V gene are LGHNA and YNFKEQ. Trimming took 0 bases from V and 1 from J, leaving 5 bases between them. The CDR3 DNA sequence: TGTGCCAGCAGCCAAGAACATGGCACAGATACGCAGTATTTT. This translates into CASSQEHGTDTQYF.

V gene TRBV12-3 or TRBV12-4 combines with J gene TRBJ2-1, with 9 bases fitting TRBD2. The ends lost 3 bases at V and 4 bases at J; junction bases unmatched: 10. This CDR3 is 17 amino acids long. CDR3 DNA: TGTGCCAGCAGTTTCGGGCGGGGGGGCAACACGTACAATGAGCAGTTCTTC. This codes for CASSFGRGGNTYNEQFF.

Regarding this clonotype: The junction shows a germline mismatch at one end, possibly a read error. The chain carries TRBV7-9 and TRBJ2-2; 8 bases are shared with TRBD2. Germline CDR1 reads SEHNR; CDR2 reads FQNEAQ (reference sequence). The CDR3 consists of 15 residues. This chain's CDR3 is CAGSPGTRWTGELFF. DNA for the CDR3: TGTGCCGGCAGCCCCGGGACTAGGTGGACCGGGGAGCTGTTTTTT.

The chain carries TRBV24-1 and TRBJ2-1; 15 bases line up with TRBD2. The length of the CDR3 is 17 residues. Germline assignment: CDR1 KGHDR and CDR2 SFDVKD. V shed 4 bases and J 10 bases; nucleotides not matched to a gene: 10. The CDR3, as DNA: TGTGCCACCAGTGAAACCGGGACTAGCGGGAGGAGGGGCGAGCAGTTCTTC. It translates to CATSETGTSGRRGEQFF.

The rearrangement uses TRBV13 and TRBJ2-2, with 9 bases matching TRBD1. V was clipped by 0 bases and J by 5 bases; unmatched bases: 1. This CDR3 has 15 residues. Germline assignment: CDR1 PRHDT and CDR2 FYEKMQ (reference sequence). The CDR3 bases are TGTGCCAGCAGCTTAGGAGACAGGGGGACCGGGGAGCTGTTTTTT. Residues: CASSLGDRGTGELFF.

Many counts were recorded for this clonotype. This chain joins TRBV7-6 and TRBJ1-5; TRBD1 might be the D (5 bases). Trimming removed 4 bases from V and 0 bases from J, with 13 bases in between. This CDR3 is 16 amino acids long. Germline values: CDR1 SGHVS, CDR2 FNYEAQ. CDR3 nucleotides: TGTGCCAGCAGCTCTACACCCGGGGGTAGCAATCAGCCCCAGCATTTT. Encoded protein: CASSSTPGGSNQPQHF.

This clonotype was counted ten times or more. DNA for the CDR3: TGCAGTGCTAGAGATCGACCCAATAATTCACCCCTCCACTTT. Translating it yields CSARDRPNNSPLHF. The chain carries TRBV20-1 and TRBJ1-6; D gene uncertain. The V end was cut by 0 bases, the J end by 5 bases, with 8 bases between. From germline, CDR1 is DFQATT and CDR2 SNEGSKA (reference sequence). The CDR3 extends over 14 amino acids.

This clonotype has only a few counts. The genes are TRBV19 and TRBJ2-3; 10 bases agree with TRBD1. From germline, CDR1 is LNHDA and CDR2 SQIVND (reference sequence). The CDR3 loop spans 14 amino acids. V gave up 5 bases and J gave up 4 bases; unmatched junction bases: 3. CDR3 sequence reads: CASSDRGLSDTQYF. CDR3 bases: TGTGCCAGTAGTGACAGGGGGCTTTCAGATACGCAGTATTTT.

CDR3 nucleotide sequence: TGTGCCAGCAGTGCAGACAGGGTCATGAACACTGAAGCTTTCTTT. It encodes CASSADRVMNTEAFF. V gene TRBV2 combines with J gene TRBJ1-1; 7 bases align to TRBD1. V dropped 4 bases and J dropped 0; count of bases not matched to a gene: 5. CDR1 is SNHLY and CDR2 is FYNNEI in the germline V gene. This CDR3 is built from 15 residues.

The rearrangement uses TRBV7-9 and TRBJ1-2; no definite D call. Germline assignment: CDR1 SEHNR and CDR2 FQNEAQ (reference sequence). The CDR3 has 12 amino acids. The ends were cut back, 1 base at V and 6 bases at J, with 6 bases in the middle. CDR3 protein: CASSLEVHGYTF. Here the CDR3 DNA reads TGTGCCAGCAGCTTAGAAGTCCATGGCTACACCTTC.

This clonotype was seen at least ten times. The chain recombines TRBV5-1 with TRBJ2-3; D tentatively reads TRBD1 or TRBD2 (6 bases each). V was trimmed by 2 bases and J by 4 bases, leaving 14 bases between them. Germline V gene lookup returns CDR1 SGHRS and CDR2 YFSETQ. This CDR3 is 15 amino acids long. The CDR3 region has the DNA TGCGCCAGCAGCTTATGGGGGGCACGGGCAGATACGCAGTATTTT. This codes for CASSLWGARADTQYF.

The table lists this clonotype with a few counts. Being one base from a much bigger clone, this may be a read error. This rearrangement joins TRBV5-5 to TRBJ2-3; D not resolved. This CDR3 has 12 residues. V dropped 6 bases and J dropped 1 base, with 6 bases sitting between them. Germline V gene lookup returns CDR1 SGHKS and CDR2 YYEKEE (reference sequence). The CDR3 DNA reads TGTGCCAGCACAAGGGGCACAGATACGCAGTATTTT. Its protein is CASTRGTDTQYF.

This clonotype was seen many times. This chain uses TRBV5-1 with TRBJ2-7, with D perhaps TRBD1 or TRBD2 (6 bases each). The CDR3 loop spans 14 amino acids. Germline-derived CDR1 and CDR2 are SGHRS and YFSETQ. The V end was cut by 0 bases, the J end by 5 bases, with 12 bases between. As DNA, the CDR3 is TGCGCCAGCAGCTTGGAAGGAGGGGGGCACGAGCAGTACTTC. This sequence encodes CASSLEGGGHEQYF. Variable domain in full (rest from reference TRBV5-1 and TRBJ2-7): KAGVTQTPRYLIKTRGQQVTLSCSPISGHRSVSWYQQTPGQGLQFLFEYFSETQRNKGNFPGRFSGRQFSNSRSEMNVSTLELGDSALYLCASSLEGGGHEQYFGPGTRLTVT.

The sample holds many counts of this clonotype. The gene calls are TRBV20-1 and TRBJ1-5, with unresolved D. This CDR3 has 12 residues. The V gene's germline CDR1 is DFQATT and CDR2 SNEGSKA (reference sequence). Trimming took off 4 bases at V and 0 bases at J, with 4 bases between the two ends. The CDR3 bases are TGCAGTGCTACTAATAGCAATCAGCCCCAGCATTTT. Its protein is CSATNSNQPQHF.

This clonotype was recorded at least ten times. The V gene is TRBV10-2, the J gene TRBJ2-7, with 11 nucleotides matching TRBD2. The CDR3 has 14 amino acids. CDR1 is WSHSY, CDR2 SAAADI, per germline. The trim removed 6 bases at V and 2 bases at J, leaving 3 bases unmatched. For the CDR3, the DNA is TGCGCCAGCAGCGGGACTAGCGGTGCCTACGAGCAGTACTTC. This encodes CASSGTSGAYEQYF.

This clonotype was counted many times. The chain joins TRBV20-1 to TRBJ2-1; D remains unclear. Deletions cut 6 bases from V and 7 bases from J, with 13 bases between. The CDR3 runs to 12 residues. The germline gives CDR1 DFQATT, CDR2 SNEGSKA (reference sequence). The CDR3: CSAERMENEQFF. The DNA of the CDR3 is TGCAGTGCCGAGAGGATGGAAAATGAGCAGTTCTTC.

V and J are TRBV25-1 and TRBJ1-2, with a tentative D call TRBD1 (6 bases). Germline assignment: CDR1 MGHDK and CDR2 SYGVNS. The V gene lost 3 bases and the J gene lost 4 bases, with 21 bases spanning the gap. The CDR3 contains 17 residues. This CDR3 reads CASSDRESGDDFYGYTF. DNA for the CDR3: TGTGCCAGCAGTGATCGGGAGTCAGGGGATGATTTCTATGGCTACACCTTC.

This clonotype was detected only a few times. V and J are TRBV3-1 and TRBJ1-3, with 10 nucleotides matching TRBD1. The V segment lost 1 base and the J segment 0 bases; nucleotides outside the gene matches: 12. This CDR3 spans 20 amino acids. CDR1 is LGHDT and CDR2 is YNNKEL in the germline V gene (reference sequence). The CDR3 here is CASSQGDRGPQPYSGNTIYF. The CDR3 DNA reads TGTGCCAGCAGCCAAGGCGACAGGGGGCCGCAGCCCTACTCTGGAAACACCATATATTTT.

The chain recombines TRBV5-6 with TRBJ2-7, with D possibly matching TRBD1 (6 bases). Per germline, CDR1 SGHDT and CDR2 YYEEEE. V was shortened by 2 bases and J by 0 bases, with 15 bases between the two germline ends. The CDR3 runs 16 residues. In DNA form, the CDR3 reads TGTGCCAGCAGCTTTGGCACAGGGCAGAGCTCCTACGAGCAGTACTTC. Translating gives CASSFGTGQSSYEQYF.

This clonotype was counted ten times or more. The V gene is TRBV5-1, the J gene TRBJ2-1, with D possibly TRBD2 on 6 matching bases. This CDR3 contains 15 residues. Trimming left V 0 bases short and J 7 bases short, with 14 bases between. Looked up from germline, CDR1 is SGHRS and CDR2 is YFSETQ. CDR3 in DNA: TGCGCCAGCAGCTTGGAACCTAGCGTGATAAATGAGCAGTTCTTC. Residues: CASSLEPSVINEQFF.

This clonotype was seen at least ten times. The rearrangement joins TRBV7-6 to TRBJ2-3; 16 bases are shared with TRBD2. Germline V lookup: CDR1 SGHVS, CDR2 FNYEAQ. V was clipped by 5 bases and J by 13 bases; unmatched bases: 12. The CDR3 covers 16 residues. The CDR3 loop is CASSPISGTSGGVEYF. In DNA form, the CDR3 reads TGTGCCAGCAGCCCGATTTCCGGGACTAGCGGGGGGGTGGAGTATTTT.

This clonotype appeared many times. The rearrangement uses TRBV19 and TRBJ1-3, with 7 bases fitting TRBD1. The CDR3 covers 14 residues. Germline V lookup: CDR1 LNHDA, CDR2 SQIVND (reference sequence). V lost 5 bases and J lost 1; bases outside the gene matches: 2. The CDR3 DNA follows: TGTGCCAGTAGTCCGACAGGGTCTGGAAACACCATATATTTT. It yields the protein CASSPTGSGNTIYF. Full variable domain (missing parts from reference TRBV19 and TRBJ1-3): DGGITQSPKYLFRKEGQNVTLSCEQNLNHDAMYWYRQDPGQGLRLIYYSQIVNDFQKGDIAEGYSVSREKKESFPLTVTSAQKNPTAFYLCASSPTGSGNTIYFGEGSWLTVV.

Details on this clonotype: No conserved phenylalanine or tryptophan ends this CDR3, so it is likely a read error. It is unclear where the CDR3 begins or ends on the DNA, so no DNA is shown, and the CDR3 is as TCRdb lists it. The CDR3 reads CASSLATVFTL. The rearrangement uses TRBV7-9 and TRBJ1-1. Germline V gene data show CDR1 as SEHNR and CDR2 as FQNEAQ (reference sequence). The CDR3 length equals 11 residues, ends included.

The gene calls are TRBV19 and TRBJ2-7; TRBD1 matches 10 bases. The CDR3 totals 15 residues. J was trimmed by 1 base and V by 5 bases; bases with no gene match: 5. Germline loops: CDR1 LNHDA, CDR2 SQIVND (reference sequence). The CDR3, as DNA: TGTGCCAGTAGTGCTGGGACAGGGGAATCCTACGAGCAGTACGTC. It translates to CASSAGTGESYEQYV.

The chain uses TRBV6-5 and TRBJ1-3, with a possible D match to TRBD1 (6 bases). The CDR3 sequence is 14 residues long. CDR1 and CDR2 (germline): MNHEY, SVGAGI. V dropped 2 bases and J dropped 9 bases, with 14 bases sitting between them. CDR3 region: CASSYEWRDTTIYF. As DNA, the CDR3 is TGTGCCAGCAGTTACGAGTGGCGGGACACCACCATATATTTT.